This T cell receptor beta chain was recovered during a study of T-cell memory formation after mild COVID-19 (dated by TCRdb to 2020 to 2023). In terms of the full investigation: Most TCR sequence clusters were specific to one of the two donors. In a couple of donors, T-cell clones that expanded and contracted after mild COVID-19 were tracked by sequencing TCRalpha and TCRbeta repertoires over time. The cohort was made up of two young adult volunteers, one female and one male, who were previously healthy. Beyond this particular receptor, the publication reports: Contracting CD4+ clones were located mainly in the CM and EM memory subsets, whereas CD8+ clones were found to be enriched in EMRA. The detection of some responding clones in pre-infection memory suggests that pre-existing cross-reactive memory T cells joined the SARS-CoV-2 response. Only two mild cases were covered by the study, and larger cohorts that include severe cases with pre-infection samples were considered necessary. SARS-CoV-2 specificity was not confirmed for the second-wave clones peaking on day 37. From day 15 to 85, contracting clones showed balanced CD4/CD8 phenotypes, whereas a second wave of clones that expanded from day 15 to 37 leaned towards CD4+.

This clonotype was seen a handful of times. Its antigen specificity is not known. No base qualities exist here, and no much larger clone lies one base off it. Data came from an Illumina NovaSeq 6000. TCRalpha and TCRbeta cDNA libraries were constructed by 5'RACE with constant-segment primers, with sample barcodes and unique molecular identifiers being introduced. Trizol reagent was used to extract RNA from every sample. Libraries were amplified in two PCR steps, with a second sample barcode and Illumina TruSeq adapters added in the second step. Sequencing of libraries was performed on an Illumina NovaSeq with 2 x 150 bp paired-end reads. For the original study's pipeline: With migec v1.2.7, reads were demultiplexed and then collapsed into UMI-guided consensus sequences. Using mixcr v2.1.11, UMI consensuses were aligned to TRA and TRB V and J templates and then assembled into clonotypes. Clonotypes were classified as expanded or contracted when called significant by both edgeR and NoisET, with noise models trained on biological replicates. For edgeR calls, the cutoffs were a false discovery rate-adjusted p below 0.01 and a log2 fold-change threshold of 1. As an exploratory analysis of dynamics, max-normalized trajectories of the 1000 most abundant clonotypes were examined by PCA with hierarchical clustering. The CD4 or CD8 phenotype of responding clones was assigned using the separately sequenced CD4+ and CD8+ repertoires. The public reads were run again by TCRdb, first through fastp at Q25 and then through MiXCR, and only productive beta chains were kept. A single entry per CDR3 protein holds the most common genes and DNA from its merged rows. TCRdb's processing, not the authors', yielded these V and J calls. The sample table records some 340,000 distinct CDR3 sequences; about an eighth of these occur just once. Around a fifth of the sample rests with the top ten.

PBMCs were isolated by Ficoll-Paque density gradient centrifugation. Trimming removed 7 bases from V and 4 bases from J; the gene matches leave 4 bases unexplained. From a lookup of the germline V gene, CDR1 and CDR2 are SGHTA and FQGNSA. Including the terminal cysteine and phenylalanine, the CDR3 comprises 13 residues. Of the read, only the CDR3 DNA is kept; its 39 bases are in frame from base 1. The specimen sequenced was PBMCs or a T cell subset sorted from them (not recorded which). The chain employs TRBV7-2 and TRBJ2-3, with 8 bases aligning to TRBD2. The TCR comes from a man younger than 35 who had mild COVID-19 (a few samples of this study predate the infection). The sample titles of this study are shuffled in the database, so cell type and time point are left out; the donor was told from shared clones. The CDR3 protein: CASTGGTADTQYF. The DNA reads as follows: TGTGCCAGCACGGGGGGGACGGCAGATACGCAGTATTTT.